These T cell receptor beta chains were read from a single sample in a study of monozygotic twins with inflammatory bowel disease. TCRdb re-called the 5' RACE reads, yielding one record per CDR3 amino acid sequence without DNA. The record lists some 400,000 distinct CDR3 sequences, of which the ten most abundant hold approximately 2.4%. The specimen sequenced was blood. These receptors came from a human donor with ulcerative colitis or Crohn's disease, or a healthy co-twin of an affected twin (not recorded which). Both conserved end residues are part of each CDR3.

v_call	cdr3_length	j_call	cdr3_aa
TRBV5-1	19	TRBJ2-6	CASSQPTGPASGGANVLTF
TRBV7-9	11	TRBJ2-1	CASSSGGRQFF
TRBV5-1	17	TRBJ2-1	CASSLAPSGRGYNEQFF
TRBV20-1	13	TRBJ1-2	CSAERGPNYGYTF
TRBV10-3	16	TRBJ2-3	CATYSFRDEPTDTQYF
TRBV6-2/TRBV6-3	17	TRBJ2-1	CASTTIPRLAGVNEQFF
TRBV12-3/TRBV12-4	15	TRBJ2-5	CASRRGTSGSETQYF
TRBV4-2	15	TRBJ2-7	CASSQGVKGAYEQYF
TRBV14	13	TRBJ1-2	CASRPGTDYGYTF
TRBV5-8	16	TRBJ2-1	CASSSGTYVSYNEQFF
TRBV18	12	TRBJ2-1	CASSPFDNEQFF
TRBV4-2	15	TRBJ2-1	CASSPLALSYNEQFF
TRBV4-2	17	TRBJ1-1	CASSRPGTGTANTEAFF
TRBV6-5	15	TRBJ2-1	CASSSRPESGNEQFF
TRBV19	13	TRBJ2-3	CASSTISTDTQYF
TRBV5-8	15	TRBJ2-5	CASSLRKISQETQYF
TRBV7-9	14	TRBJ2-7	CASSSGGSPLEQYF
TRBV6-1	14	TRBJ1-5	CATGAGGISQPQHF
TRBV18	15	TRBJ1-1	CASSYAGTVNTEAFF
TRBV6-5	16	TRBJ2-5	CASSYGRGGELETQYF
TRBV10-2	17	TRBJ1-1	CATRQPGQGARSTEAFF
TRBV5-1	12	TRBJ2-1	CASFEGYNEQFF
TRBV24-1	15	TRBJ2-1	CATSDLQGTYNEQFF
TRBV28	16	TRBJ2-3	CASSGPGNSRTDTQYF
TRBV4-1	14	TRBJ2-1	CASSQLLANNEQFF
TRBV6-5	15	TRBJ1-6	CASSYSQGTNSPLHF
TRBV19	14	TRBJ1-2	CASSISRDRYGYTF
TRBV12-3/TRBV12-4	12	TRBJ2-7	CASSLSSDWLDF
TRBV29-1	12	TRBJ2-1	CSVGPGGNEQFF
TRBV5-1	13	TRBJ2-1	CASRTGERLQQFF
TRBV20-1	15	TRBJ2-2	CSANWDTQNTGELFF
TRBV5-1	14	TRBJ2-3	CASSLERSTDTQYF
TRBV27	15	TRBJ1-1	CASSLSRSLNTEAFF
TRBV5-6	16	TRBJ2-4	CASSSPPETVKNIQYF
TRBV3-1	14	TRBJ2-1	CASSQGPGSNEQFF
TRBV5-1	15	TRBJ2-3	CASSLRTGGADTQYF
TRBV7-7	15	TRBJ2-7	CASSPLGTSRNEQYF
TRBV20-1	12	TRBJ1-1	CSAWDRNTEAFF
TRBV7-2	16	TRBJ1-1	CASSIPWRGAGTEAFF
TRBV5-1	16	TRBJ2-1	CASSLAAAGLYNEQFF
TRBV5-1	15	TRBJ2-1	CASSLAGGSPNEQFF
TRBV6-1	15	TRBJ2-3	CVSSTLAGHTDTQYF
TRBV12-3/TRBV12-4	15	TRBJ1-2	CASSFRSQGAYGYTF
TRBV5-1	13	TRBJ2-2	CASSFQGTGELFF
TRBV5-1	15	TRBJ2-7	CASSLEATGPYEQYF
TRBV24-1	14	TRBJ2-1	CATSDGTGVNEQFF
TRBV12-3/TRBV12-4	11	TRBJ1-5	CASSLDQPQHF
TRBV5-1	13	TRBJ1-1	CASRRGVNTEAFF
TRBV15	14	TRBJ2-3	CATSRVGEVDTQYF
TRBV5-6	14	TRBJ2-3	CASSIDRGRDTQYF
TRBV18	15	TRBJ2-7	CASSQGYDRTYEQYF
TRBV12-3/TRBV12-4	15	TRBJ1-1	CASSYARRMQGEAFF
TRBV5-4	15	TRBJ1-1	CASSPDRAMNTEAFF
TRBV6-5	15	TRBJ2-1	CASSYSGALMPEQFF
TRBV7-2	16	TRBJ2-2	CASSSYRGSNTGELFF
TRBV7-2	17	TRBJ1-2	CASSPRFEDKANYGYTF
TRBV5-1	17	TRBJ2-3	CASSLAGLAQSTDTQYF
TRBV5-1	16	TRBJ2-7	CASSNLDRLGGYEQYF